This TCR beta chain was sequenced for a study of a mutant IDH1 vaccine in newly diagnosed glioma. The overall study: In weeks 1, 3, 5, 7, 11, 15, 19 and 23, patients were immunized, eight times in all. Standard pretreatment was either radiotherapy, temozolomide, or, for most, radiochemotherapy with temozolomide. Treated individuals were 62.5% male and around 40% female, averaging 40.4 years of age.

V was cut by 4 bases and J by 4 bases, with 11 bases left in between. The CDR3 runs 14 residues. Germline CDR1 reads LNHDA; CDR2 reads SQIVND (reference sequence). This table comes from immunoSEQ multiplex PCR, and its TCRdb copy is limited to in-frame clones, with some not included. Of some 30,000 clones in the sample, roughly 90% were seen once. In this sample, this clone turned up once. Antigen: not known. The time point here: week 5, during vaccination. Topical imiquimod was applied with each vaccine dose, which held 300 ug of mutant IDH1 20-mer peptide. Donor diagnoses consisted of new WHO grade 3 or 4 IDH1-mutant, ATRX-lost astrocytomas.

Sequencing used PBMCs, obtained from a glioma patient whose treatment included an IDH1 peptide vaccine. This receptor was obtained from a man between 18 and 29 years old with glioma. V usage is TRBV19 and J usage is TRBJ1-5; maybe TRBD1 (5 bases). The CDR3 region has the DNA TGTGCCAGTAGTAAGGGGACCCTTAATCAGCCCCAGCATTTT. Translated: CASSKGTLNQPQHF.